This T cell receptor (beta chain) was found in a study of cytomegalovirus exposure and HLA in healthy donors. Across the study: Clustering assigned over 70% of the roughly 370 genotyped donors to the Caucasian-associated ancestry cluster. Study-wide results and caveats: The later analysis indicated that the majority of CMV-associated TCR beta chains appeared HLA-restricted.

This CDR3 is 16 amino acids long. V was clipped by 2 bases and J by 4 bases; unmatched bases: 6. In germline, CDR1 is SNHLY, CDR2 FYNNEI. In regard to this clone: The antigen is unknown.

It was with 60 Vbeta and 13 Jbeta primers that the PCR ran. Sequencing used immunoSEQ multiplex PCR; TCRdb keeps in-frame clones, though not all of them. The sample contains more than 85,000 clones, under 75% of which appear only once. The TCR comes from a female donor in good health and CMV-seronegative. The chain couples TRBV2 to TRBJ2-2; 8 positions match TRBD1. The source material was PBMCs. CDR3 region: CASSEIRGRSTGELFF. CDR3 coding DNA: TGTGCCAGCAGTGAAATCAGGGGGCGCAGCACCGGGGAGCTGTTTTTT.